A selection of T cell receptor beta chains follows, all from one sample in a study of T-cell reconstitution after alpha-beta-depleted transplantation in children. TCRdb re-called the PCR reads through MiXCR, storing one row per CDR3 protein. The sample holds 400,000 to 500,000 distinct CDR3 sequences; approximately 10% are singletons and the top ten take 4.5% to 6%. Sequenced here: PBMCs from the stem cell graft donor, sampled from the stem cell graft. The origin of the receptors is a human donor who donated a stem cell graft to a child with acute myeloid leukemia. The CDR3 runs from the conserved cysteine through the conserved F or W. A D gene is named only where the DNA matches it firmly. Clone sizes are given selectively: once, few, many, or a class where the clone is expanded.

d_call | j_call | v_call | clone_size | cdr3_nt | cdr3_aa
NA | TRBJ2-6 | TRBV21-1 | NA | TGTGCCAGCAGCAAAGAGGGGACGGGACAGGAGGTCTCTGGGGCCAACGTCCTGACTTTC | CASSKEGTGQEVSGANVLTF
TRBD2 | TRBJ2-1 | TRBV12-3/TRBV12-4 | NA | TGTGCCAGCAGTTTATCTCGGGGGGGCCCCTACAATGAGCAGTTCTTC | CASSLSRGGPYNEQFF
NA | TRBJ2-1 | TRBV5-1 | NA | NA | CASSSPQGFFGEQFF
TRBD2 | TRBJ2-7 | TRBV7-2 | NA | TGTGCCAGCAGCTTATTTGGGACTAGCCTCGAGCAGTACTTC | CASSLFGTSLEQYF
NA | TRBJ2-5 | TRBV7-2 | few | TGTGCCAGCAGCGGTAGGCAGGTTGAGACCCAGTACTTC | CASSGRQVETQYF
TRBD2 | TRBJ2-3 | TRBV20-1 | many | TGCAGTGCTCCGGGACTAGCGGGAACACCAGATACGCAGTATTTT | CSAPGLAGTPDTQYF
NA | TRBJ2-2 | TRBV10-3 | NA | TGTGCCATCAGTGACAGGATAGGTGCCGGGGAGCTGTTTTTT | CAISDRIGAGELFF
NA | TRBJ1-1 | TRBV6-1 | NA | TGTGCCAGCACCGTCACAGGGAACACTGAAGCTTTCTTT | CASTVTGNTEAFF
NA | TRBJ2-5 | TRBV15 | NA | TGTGCCACCAGCATCGGGGGACAAGAGACCCGGTACTTC | CATSIGGQETRYF
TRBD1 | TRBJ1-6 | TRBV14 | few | TGTGCCAGCAGCCAAGATGGCCCAGGGGGTAGTTCACCCCTCCACTTT | CASSQDGPGGSSPLHF
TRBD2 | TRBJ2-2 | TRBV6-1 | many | TGTGCCAGCAAAAATCTAGCGGGTGGCGGGGAGCTGTTTTTT | CASKNLAGGGELFF
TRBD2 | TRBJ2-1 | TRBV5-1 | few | TGCGCCAGCAGCTACACTAGCGGGCGGGGGTACAATGAGCAGTTCTTC | CASSYTSGRGYNEQFF
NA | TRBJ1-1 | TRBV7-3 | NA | TGTGCCAGCAGCTTAACGGCCTGGGGGGGCGCCCCCGGCACTGAAGCTTTCTTT | CASSLTAWGGAPGTEAFF
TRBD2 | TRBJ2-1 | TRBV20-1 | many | TGCAGTGCATCCGGGACTAGCGGGAGTAATGAGCAGTTCTTC | CSASGTSGSNEQFF
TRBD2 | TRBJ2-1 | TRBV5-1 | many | TGCGCCAGCAGCTTGGAGTTAGCGGGAGCCAATCGGGAGTTCTTC | CASSLELAGANREFF
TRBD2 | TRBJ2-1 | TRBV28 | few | TGTGCCAGCAGTGGGGACTACTACAATGAGCAGTTCTTC | CASSGDYYNEQFF
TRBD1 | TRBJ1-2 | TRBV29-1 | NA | TGCAGCGCCCCGACAGGGGGCGGCGTCTATGGCTACACCTTC | CSAPTGGGVYGYTF
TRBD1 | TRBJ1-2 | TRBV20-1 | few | TGCAGTGCTAGAGCCCGGACAGGGCCCAACTATGGCTACACCTTC | CSARARTGPNYGYTF
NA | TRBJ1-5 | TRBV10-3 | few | TGTGCCATCAGTGAGACAGGGAATCAGCCCCAGCATTTT | CAISETGNQPQHF
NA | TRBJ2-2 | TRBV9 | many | TGTGCCAGCAGCGCCTACCCCTGGGAGCTGTTTTTT | CASSAYPWELFF
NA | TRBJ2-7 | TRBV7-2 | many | TGTGCCAGCTCCGTGAGCACCTACGAGCAGTACTTC | CASSVSTYEQYF
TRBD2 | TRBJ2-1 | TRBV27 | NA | TGTGCCAGCACCCCAGGGGGGACTAGCGGGAGTTTGTTCTTC | CASTPGGTSGSLFF
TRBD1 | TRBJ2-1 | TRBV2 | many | TGTGCCAGCAGCGCTATTGACAGGGGGTATGGTGAGCAGTTCTTC | CASSAIDRGYGEQFF
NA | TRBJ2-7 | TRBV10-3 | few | TGTGCCATCAGTGACATGGACCATGGCTCCTACGAGCAGTACTTC | CAISDMDHGSYEQYF
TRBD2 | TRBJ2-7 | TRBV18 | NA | TGTGCCAGCTCCCAACATTTAGCGGGAGAAGCGGGCGAGCAGTACTTC | CASSQHLAGEAGEQYF
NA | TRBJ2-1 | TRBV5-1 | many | TGCGCCAGCAGCTTGGGTGGGGCTAACAATGAGCAGTTCTTC | CASSLGGANNEQFF
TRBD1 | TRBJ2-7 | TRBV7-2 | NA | TGTGCCAGCAGCTCCCACCCGTGGGACAGACGGTACTTC | CASSSHPWDRRYF
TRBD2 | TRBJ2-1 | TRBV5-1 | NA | TGCGCCAGCAGCTTCCGACGAGGAGCTAGCGGTTTGAACAATGAGCAGTTCTTC | CASSFRRGASGLNNEQFF
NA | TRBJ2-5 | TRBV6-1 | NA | TGTGCCAGCAGAGACTTGGGGGTAGAGACCCAGTACTTC | CASRDLGVETQYF
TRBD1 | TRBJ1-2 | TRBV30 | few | TGTGCCTCCCAGGGGGAACAGGAGAGTTTTTATGGCTACACCTTC | CASQGEQESFYGYTF
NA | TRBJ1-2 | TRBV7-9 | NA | TGTGCCAGCAGCTTATCCGAAGATGGCTACACCTTC | CASSLSEDGYTF
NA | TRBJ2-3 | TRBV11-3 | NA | TGTGCCAGCAGCCCGGGCGGGACATACACAGATACGCAGTATTTT | CASSPGGTYTDTQYF
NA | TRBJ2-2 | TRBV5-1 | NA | TGCGCCAGCAGCTTGGCCTTCATAGGGAACACCGGGGAGCTGTTTTTT | CASSLAFIGNTGELFF
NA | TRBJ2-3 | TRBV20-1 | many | TGCAGTGCTAGTAAGCCAGGGACAGATACGCAGTATTTT | CSASKPGTDTQYF
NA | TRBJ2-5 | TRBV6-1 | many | TGTGCCAGCACCCAACCAGGGCAAGAGACCCAGTACTTC | CASTQPGQETQYF
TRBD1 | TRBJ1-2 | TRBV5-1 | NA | TGCGCCAGCAGGGGTCCCGGGACAGGAGACTATGGCTACACCTTC | CASRGPGTGDYGYTF
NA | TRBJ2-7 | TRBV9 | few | TGTGCCAGCAGCGTAGATGGACAGTCCTACGAGCAGTACTTC | CASSVDGQSYEQYF
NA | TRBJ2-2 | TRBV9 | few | TGTGCCAGCAGCCCGCACCCTGGGGAGAACACCGGGGAGCTGTTTTTT | CASSPHPGENTGELFF
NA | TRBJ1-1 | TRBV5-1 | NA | TGCGCCAGCAGCAGGGGTTCCCCGAACACTGAAGCTTTCTTT | CASSRGSPNTEAFF
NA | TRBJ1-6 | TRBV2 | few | TGTGCCAGCCGAAAAGAGGGGTATAATTCACCCCTCCACTTT | CASRKEGYNSPLHF
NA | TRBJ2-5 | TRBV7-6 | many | TGTGCCAGCAGCTTGGACCTGGCTAGCAGCCAAGAGACCCAGTACTTC | CASSLDLASSQETQYF
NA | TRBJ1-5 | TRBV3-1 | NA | TGTGCCAGCAGCGCATCCTCCGACTCTCCTAATCAGCCCCAGCATTTT | CASSASSDSPNQPQHF
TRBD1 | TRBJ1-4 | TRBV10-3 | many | TGTGCCACGCAAGCCCAGGGGGCAACTAATGAAAAACTGTTTTTT | CATQAQGATNEKLFF
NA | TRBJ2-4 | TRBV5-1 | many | TGCGCCAGCAGTAAAGGATTTGAAAACATTCAGTACTTC | CASSKGFENIQYF
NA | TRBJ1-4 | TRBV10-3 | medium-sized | TGTGCCATCAGTGTTCGGGGGAATGAAAAACTGTTTTTT | CAISVRGNEKLFF
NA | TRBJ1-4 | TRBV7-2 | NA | TGTGCCAGCAGCCCAGGACTTGCTGAAAAACTGTTTTTT | CASSPGLAEKLFF